This T cell receptor (beta chain) emerged from a study of T-cell reconstitution after alpha-beta-depleted transplantation in children. Points from the study as a whole: One year after transplant, T-cell counts and diversity came mostly from newly produced T cells. Surviving recipient T cells and thymic progenitors accounted for the high day-60 TCRbeta diversity observed in some patients. Several hundred expanded graft clones reportedly were the source of alpha-beta T cells about two months after transplant.

Unique molecular identifiers were used to barcode this TCRbeta library. MiXCR, run by TCRdb on the PCR reads, gives a single entry per CDR3 protein. This sample has 220,000 or so distinct CDR3 sequences, with approximately 8% found just once. As to this clonotype: No antigen is known for it.

Germline values: CDR1 DFQATT, CDR2 SNEGSKA (reference sequence). V was cut by 5 bases and J by 5 bases, with 23 bases left in between. The CDR3 covers 16 residues. This chain links TRBV20-1 with TRBJ2-3; a possible D gene is TRBD1 (5 bases). This clonotype was obtained from a male patient younger than 18 who had a stem cell transplant for acute lymphoblastic leukemia, so the T cells may come from the graft donor. The input for sequencing was PBMCs, mostly from graft donor cells, taken 180 days after TCRalphabeta/CD19-depleted stem cell transplant. The CDR3 nucleotides are TGCAGTGCTTGGGGCCTGGCGACTGGCACCGGAGATACGCAGTATTTT. This sequence encodes CSAWGLATGTGDTQYF.